Given below is one T cell receptor beta chain in context. Its antigen is not known. This specimen belongs to a study of a mutant IDH1 vaccine in newly diagnosed glioma. Study at large: Treated patients had a mean age of approximately 40 years and an approximately 62% male, approximately 38% female split. Most had both radiotherapy and temozolomide beforehand; others had only one.

TCRdb's table, derived via immunoSEQ multiplex PCR, lists solely in-frame clones and lacks some. Among roughly 25,000 clones listed, about four fifths were seen once. Unmatched junction bases numbered 15, after V lost 5 bases and J lost 0 bases. The CDR3 totals 19 residues. CDR1 SGHVS and CDR2 FQNEAQ come from the germline V gene. Study outcomes and limitations: Researchers report vaccine-induced immune responses in approximately 93% of patients.

Documented time point: week 47, end of study. Every single dose of the vaccine, 300 ug of mutant IDH1 20-mer peptide, came with topical imiquimod. Patients in the study were vaccinated eight times, receiving shots in weeks 1, 3, 5, 7, 11, 15, 19 and 23. V is TRBV7-8 and J is TRBJ1-3, with TRBD1 matching 8 bases. This clonotype was sampled from a man aged 35-49 years with glioma. Some clones in this sample may be carry-over from other donors' samples. Sequencing used PBMCs, obtained from a glioma patient whose treatment included an IDH1 peptide vaccine. The CDR3 DNA sequence: TGTGCCAGCAGCCGAACAGGGCGGACAGGGCCCCTCTCTGGAAACACCATATATTTT. This codes for CASSRTGRTGPLSGNTIYF.